This T cell receptor (beta chain) was obtained from a study of CD8 T cells in Susac syndrome (dated by TCRdb to about 2019). About the study as a whole: Of the Susac syndrome patients who were sequenced, 5 or 6 had clinically active disease and roughly 8 were in clinical remission. Susac syndrome patients were therapy-naive, on corticosteroids (some also receiving IVIg), or on IVIg alone at blood withdrawal. The study used repertoire sequencing to test whether antigen drove CD8+ T cell activation and differentiation in Susac syndrome. The clonality of the CD8+ T cell repertoire was compared across about 12 healthy donors, around 14 Susac syndrome patients and around 15 multiple sclerosis patients.

There are 15 amino acids in the CDR3, from cysteine to phenylalanine inclusive. Just the 45-base CDR3 DNA is kept, in frame starting at base 1. According to the germline V gene, CDR1 reads SGHRS and CDR2 reads YFSETQ. A distance of 14 bases separates the germline ends of V and J, which lose 0 bases and 7 bases respectively. With respect to this clonotype: The clone's antigen remains unknown. There are no base qualities to consult, and no much larger clone falls within one base.

High-throughput TCR beta sequencing profiled peripheral blood CD8+ and CD4+ T cells from healthy donors, Susac syndrome patients and multiple sclerosis patients. The Susac syndrome patients fulfilled recently defined diagnostic criteria for either definite or probable disease. Bulk CD8+ and CD4+ T cells were purified by magnetic negative isolation, whereas CD8+ TEMRA cells were enriched by FACS. Blood was drawn into EDTA tubes, processed within 24 hours, and PBMCs were isolated by density gradient centrifugation. PBMCs intended for TCR sequencing were cryopreserved in liquid nitrogen and were subsequently thawed in a 37 degrees C water bath. Purity of sorted or isolated CD4+, CD8+ and CD8+ TEMRA cells was at least 90%. RNA was extracted with the RNeasy kit and roughly 0.45 to 1 ug was reverse transcribed using random hexamers. The immunoSEQ multiplex PCR assay, covering 54 Vbeta and 13 Jbeta segments, was used to amplify TCR beta CDR3 regions. Bias from PCR amplification was corrected by using a synthetic template baseline for primer optimization and for computational correction. On the study's bioinformatics: Reads were annotated to V, D and J genes per IMGT and analyzed with immunoSEQ Analyzer, keeping only productive sequences. Clonality was calculated as one minus the Shannon entropy normalized by log2 of the number of productive unique sequences. For each patient and control, public and private clones were evaluated among the 100 most prevalent clones. Clones were defined as Susac-specific if absent from the healthy and MS cohorts, from 900 to 1,200 published viral clones and from other ImmuneACCESS disease sequences. TCRdb handled the public reads itself, with Q25 trimming in fastp and clone calling in MiXCR, and kept productive beta chains. Each entry merges the rows of one CDR3 protein and shows their most common DNA and genes. The V and J calls were not made by the authors but by TCRdb's processing. In all, the sample holds about 120,000 distinct CDR3 sequences, and over 90% of those were seen once. Of the sample, around 0.27% is held by the ten largest clones.

Broad study findings and their caveats: Roughly 15 and five Susac-specific public clones were found in the total CD8+ and CD8+ TEMRA repertoires, respectively. Susac syndrome CD8+ repertoires showed clonal expansion, highest in CD8+ TEMRA cells and greater in clinically active than remitting patients. The TCR sequencing and HLA analysis was acknowledged to have included a relatively small number of individuals.

The TCR originated in a human donor with Susac syndrome. Sequencing input: CD8+ T cells from PBMCs. This sequence uses TRBV5-1 and TRBJ2-1; tentative D gene TRBD2, with 6 bases matching. The bases are TGCGCCAGCAGCTTGGCGAGCAGGGCGGGAAATGAGCAGTTCTTC. It encodes CASSLASRAGNEQFF.